This TCR beta chain was observed in a study of cytomegalovirus exposure and HLA in healthy donors. On this clone itself: Its target is unknown.

Study-level results: Some V segments, TRBV6-2 and TRBV6-3 among them, were indistinguishable and were therefore excluded.

It was with 60 Vbeta and 13 Jbeta primers that the PCR ran. Data came from immunoSEQ multiplex PCR; TCRdb stores just in-frame clones and leaves some out. In the table there are 75,000 to 90,000 clones, around 81% of which are singletons. V lost 0 bases, J lost 7 bases, and 22 bases lay in between. In germline, CDR1 is SEHNR, CDR2 FQNEAQ (reference sequence). The CDR3 consists of 18 residues. The clonotype originates from a male donor in good health and CMV-seropositive. Sequenced: PBMCs. This sequence joins TRBV7-9 and TRBJ2-1, with D possibly matching TRBD1 (9 bases). Written as DNA, the CDR3 is TGTGCCAGCAGCTTAGCGCGGGGGGACAGGGTTGCAACAAATGAGCAGTTCTTC. Translated: CASSLARGDRVATNEQFF.